The clone carrying this T cell receptor (beta chain) has ten or more counts. The antigen is not known. Template-switch 5'RACE cDNA synthesis added a 10-nucleotide unique molecular identifier. From 15-18 subjects, every sequencing run obtained over 190 million TCR-beta sequences. TCRdb used MiXCR to reprocess the 5' RACE reads, holding one entry per CDR3 protein. The sample consists of about 66,000 distinct CDR3 sequences, around 3.9% of them appearing once. The record originates from a study of neurological immune-mediated disorders. V was cut by 0 bases and J by 2 bases, with 8 bases left in between. The CDR3 totals 14 residues. Germline CDR1 is SGHRS and CDR2 is YFSETQ. Study observations and caveats: The study phylogenetically grouped the repertoires of 18 of 34 multiple sclerosis patients into one related-CDR3 cluster, a possible signature.

2 million unsorted PBMCs were stored in RNAlater at -80 °C before RNA extraction. The chain carries TRBV5-1 and TRBJ2-5; D is possibly TRBD1 (6 bases). Sequenced: PBMCs. The source of this sequence is a man aged 25 to 45 with multiple sclerosis. CDR3: CASSLGGQQETQYF. CDR3 DNA sequence: TGCGCCAGCAGCTTGGGCGGACAGCAAGAGACCCAGTACTTC.